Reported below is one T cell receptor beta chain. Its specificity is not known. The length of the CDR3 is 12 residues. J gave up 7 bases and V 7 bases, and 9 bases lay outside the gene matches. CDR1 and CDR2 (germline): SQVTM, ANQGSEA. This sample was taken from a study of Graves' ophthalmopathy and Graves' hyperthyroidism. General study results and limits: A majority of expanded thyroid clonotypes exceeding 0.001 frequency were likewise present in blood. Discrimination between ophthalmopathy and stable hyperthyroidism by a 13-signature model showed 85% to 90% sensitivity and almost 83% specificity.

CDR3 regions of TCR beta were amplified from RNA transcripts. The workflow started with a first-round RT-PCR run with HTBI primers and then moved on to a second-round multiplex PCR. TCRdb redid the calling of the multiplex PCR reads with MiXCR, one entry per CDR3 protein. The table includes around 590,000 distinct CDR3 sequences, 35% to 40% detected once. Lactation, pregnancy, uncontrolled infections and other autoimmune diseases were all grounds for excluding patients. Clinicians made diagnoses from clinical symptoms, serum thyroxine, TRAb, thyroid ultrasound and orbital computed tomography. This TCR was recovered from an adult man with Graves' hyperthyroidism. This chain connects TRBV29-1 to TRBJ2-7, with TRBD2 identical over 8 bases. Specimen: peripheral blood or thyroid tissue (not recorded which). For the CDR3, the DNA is TGCAGCGCCGTAGCGGGAAGAGGTGAGCAGTACTTC. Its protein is CSAVAGRGEQYF.